This T cell receptor (beta chain) derives from a study of PD-1 blockade in classical Hodgkin lymphoma. Broader study findings: Newly diagnosed patients were said to have less baseline TCR diversity than healthy donors did. Repertoire differences have undefined causes, possibly disease activity or prior therapy.

To note about this clone: Antigen: not known.

The time point here: cycle 4 day 1 (C4D1), after about 6 weeks of nivolumab. Brentuximab vedotin exposure varied among the patients, all of whom had relapsed after autologous stem cell transplantation. Profiling relied on immunoSEQ multiplex PCR, and the TCRdb table lists in-frame clones only, not all of them. Here the sample spans approximately 45,000 clones, roughly 65% being singletons. CDR3 size: 14 residues. After removal of 7 bases from V and 4 bases from J, the junction contained 8 bases not matched to a gene. The germline V gene encodes CDR1 SNHLY and CDR2 FYNNEI. The V gene is TRBV2, the J gene TRBJ2-3; 7 bases match TRBD1. Sequenced material: peripheral blood mononuclear cells (PBMCs), taken before the fourth cycle of nivolumab. The sequence was obtained from a human donor with classical Hodgkin lymphoma. The CDR3 DNA sequence: TGTGCCAGCATGGGCAGGGGGTGGGCAGATACGCAGTATTTT. Translated: CASMGRGWADTQYF.